This entry is about one T cell receptor (beta chain). V lost 3 bases, J lost 9 bases, and 0 bases stayed unmatched. Germline assignment: CDR1 SQVTM and CDR2 ANQGSEA. The CDR3 length is 11 residues. The data originate from a study of patients and donors after allogeneic stem cell transplantation. TCRdb analysed the RT-PCR reads with MiXCR anew, one entry per CDR3 protein. The sample carries about a million distinct CDR3 sequences, under 20% recorded once. The V and J genes are TRBV29-1 and TRBJ2-4, with 9 positions matching TRBD1. The sample comprised blood, either unsorted or a sorted T cell fraction (not recorded which). The source is a human donor who was either an allogeneic HSCT recipient or a stem cell or donor lymphocyte infusion donor (not recorded which). It is not recorded whose cells these are; they may come from a transplant donor. The CDR3 spells CSVEDRGIQYF. CDR3 DNA: TGCAGCGTTGAGGACAGGGGCATTCAGTACTTC.